This entry lists 8 T cell receptor beta chains sequenced from one sample in a study of patients and donors after allogeneic stem cell transplantation (dated by TCRdb to 2018 to 2020). The method behind the library was RT-PCR. TCRdb shows the sequencer as NextSeq 550. TCRdb passed the public sequencing reads through fastp at Q25 and MiXCR, retaining productive beta sequences. Identical CDR3 proteins give one entry, which carries the most common genes and DNA. The sample includes about 57,000 distinct CDR3 sequences, with about 14% observed a single time. The ten largest clones add up to 25% to 40% of the sample. Sequenced: blood, either unsorted or a sorted T cell fraction (not recorded which). The source of these receptors is a human donor who was either an allogeneic HSCT recipient or a stem cell or donor lymphocyte infusion donor (not recorded which). It is not recorded whose cells these are; they may come from a transplant donor.

The chain combines TRBV12-3 or TRBV12-4 with TRBJ2-3, with D hard to call. Trimming took off 6 bases at V and 15 bases at J, with 16 bases between the two ends. The CDR3 runs to 11 residues. The CDR3 sequence is CASSSSARAYF. The CDR3 nucleotides are TGTGCCAGCAGCTCCAGCGCGCGAGCATATTTT.

This clonotype was found a few times. The rearrangement links TRBV18 to TRBJ1-6, with D perhaps TRBD1 (5 bases). This CDR3 contains 15 residues. Trimming cost V 3 bases and J 14 bases, with 20 bases left between them. Germline V gene sequence: CDR1 KGHSH, CDR2 LQKENI. The CDR3 nucleotides are TGTGCCAGCTCACCTCCCCCTGGGGCCGGGTTCACCCTCCACTTT. This translates into CASSPPPGAGFTLHF.

This clonotype appeared a few times. The chain joins TRBV6-5 to TRBJ2-7; possibly TRBD1 for D (5 bases). This CDR3 region has 15 residues. Germline lookup yields CDR1 MNHEY and CDR2 SVGAGI. V lost 5 bases and J lost 4, with 18 bases in between. The DNA for the CDR3 is TGTGCCAGCAGTCATGATCGTCCAGGGAAGTACGAGCAGTACTTC. This gives the protein CASSHDRPGKYEQYF.

CDR3 region: CASSSPGLAGAGYEQYF. The CDR3 nucleotides are TGTGCCAGCAGCTCCCCGGGACTAGCGGGAGCTGGCTACGAGCAGTACTTC. This chain links TRBV7-6 with TRBJ2-7; 14 nucleotides agree with TRBD2. After removal of 4 bases from V and 3 bases from J, the junction contained 8 bases not matched to a gene. The CDR3 is 17 amino acids. CDR1 and CDR2 (germline): SGHVS, FNYEAQ.

This chain connects TRBV19 to TRBJ2-2, with TRBD2 matching over 8 bases. This CDR3 has 15 residues. The germline CDR1 and CDR2 sequences are LNHDA and SQIVND (reference sequence). Germline trimming cut 7 bases from V and 2 bases from J; bases unmatched to any gene: 6. DNA for the CDR3: TGTGCCAGTAAGAGTAGCGGGGTAAACACCGGGGAGCTGTTTTTT. It specifies CASKSSGVNTGELFF.

This chain links TRBV9 with TRBJ1-2; 8 positions match TRBD1. Germline values: CDR1 SGDLS, CDR2 YYNGEE. This CDR3 is built from 14 residues. The junction had 2 bases not matched to a gene; V was cut back by 0 bases and J by 4 bases. CDR3 in DNA: TGTGCCAGCAGCGTAGCAGGGGGCCTCTATGGCTACACCTTC. It codes for CASSVAGGLYGYTF.

The chain carries TRBV11-2 and TRBJ2-7, with 8 bases fitting TRBD2. CDR1 SGHAT and CDR2 FQNNGV come from the germline V gene. Trimming cost V 5 bases and J 0 bases; bases outside gene matches: 9. The CDR3 sequence is 16 residues long. The CDR3, as DNA: TGTGCCAGCAGCCAGACGGGACTAGGGAGCTCCTACGAGCAGTACTTC. Its translation: CASSQTGLGSSYEQYF.

The chain employs TRBV6-5 and TRBJ2-5; 10 nucleotides align to TRBD2. CDR3 length: 17 residues. V lost 5 bases and J lost 4; bases outside the gene matches: 13. Germline V lookup: CDR1 MNHEY, CDR2 SVGAGI. In DNA, the CDR3 is TGTGCCAGCAGTGACGATAGTCCTAGCGGGAGATCAGAGACCCAGTACTTC. The encoded protein is CASSDDSPSGRSETQYF.